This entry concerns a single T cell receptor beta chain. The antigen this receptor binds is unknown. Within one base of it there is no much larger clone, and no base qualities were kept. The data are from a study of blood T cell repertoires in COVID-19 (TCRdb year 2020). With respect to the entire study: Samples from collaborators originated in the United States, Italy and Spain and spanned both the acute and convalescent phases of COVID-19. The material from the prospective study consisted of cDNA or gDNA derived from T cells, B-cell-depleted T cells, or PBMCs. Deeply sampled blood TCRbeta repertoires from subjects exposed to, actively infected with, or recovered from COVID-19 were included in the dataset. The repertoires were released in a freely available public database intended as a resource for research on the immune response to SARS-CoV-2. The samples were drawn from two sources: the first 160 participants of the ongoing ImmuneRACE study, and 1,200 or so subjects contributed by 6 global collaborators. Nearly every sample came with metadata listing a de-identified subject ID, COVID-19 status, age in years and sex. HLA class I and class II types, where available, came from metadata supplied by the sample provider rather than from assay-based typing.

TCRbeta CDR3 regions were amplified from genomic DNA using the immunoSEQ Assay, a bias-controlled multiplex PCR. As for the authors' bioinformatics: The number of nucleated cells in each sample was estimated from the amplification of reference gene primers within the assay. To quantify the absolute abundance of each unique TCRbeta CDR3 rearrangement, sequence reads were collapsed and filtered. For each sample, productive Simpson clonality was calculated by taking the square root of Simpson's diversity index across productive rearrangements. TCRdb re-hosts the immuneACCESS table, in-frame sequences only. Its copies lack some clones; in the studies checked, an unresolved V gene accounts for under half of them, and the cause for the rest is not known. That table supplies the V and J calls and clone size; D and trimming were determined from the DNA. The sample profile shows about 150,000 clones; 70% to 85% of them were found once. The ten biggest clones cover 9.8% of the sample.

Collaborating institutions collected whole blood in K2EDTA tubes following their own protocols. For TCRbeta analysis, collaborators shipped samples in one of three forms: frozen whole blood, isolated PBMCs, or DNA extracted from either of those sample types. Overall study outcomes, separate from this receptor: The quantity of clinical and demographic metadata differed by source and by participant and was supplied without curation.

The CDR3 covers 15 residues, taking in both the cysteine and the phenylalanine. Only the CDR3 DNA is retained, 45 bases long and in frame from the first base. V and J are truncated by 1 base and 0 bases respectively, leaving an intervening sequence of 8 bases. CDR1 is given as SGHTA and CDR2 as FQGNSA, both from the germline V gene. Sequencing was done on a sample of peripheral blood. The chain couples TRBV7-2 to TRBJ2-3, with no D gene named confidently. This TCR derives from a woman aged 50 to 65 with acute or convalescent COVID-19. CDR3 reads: CASSLVATSTDTQYF. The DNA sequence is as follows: TGTGCCAGCAGCTTAGTAGCTACGAGCACAGATACGCAGTATTTT.